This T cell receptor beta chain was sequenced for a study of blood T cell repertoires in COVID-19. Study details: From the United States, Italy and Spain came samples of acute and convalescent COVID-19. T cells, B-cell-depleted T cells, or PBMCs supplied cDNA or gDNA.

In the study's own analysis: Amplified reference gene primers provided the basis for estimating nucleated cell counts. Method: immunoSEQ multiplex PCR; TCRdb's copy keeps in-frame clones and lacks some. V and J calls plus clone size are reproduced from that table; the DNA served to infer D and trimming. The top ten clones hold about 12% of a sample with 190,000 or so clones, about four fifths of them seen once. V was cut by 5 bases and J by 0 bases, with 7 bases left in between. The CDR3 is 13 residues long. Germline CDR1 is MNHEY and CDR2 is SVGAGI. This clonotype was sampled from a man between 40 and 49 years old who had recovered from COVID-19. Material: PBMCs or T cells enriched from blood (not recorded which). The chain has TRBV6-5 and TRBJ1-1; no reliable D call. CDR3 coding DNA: TGTGCCAGCAGTACTTTAGTGAACACTGAAGCTTTCTTT. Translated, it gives CASSTLVNTEAFF.